Presented here are 2 T cell receptor beta chains from one specimen sequenced in a study of PD-1 blockade in classical Hodgkin lymphoma. Generated by immunoSEQ multiplex PCR, the TCRdb table keeps only in-frame clones and is missing some. The sample holds fewer than 90,000 clones, 93% seen once. Time point of the sample: newly diagnosed, previously untreated cHL patient sample. The specimen sequenced was peripheral blood mononuclear cells (PBMCs). The receptors shown here come from a human donor with classical Hodgkin lymphoma.

This rearrangement joins TRBV29-1 to TRBJ2-5; 13 bases line up with TRBD2. CDR3 length: 17 residues. Trimming at V came to 1 base and at J to 4 bases, leaving 9 bases not matched to a gene. CDR1 SQVTM and CDR2 ANQGSEA come from the germline V gene. Here the CDR3 DNA reads TGCAGCGTTGAAGGGACTAGCGGGAGTCTCGGGGTAGAGACCCAGTACTTC. It translates to CSVEGTSGSLGVETQYF. Variable domain in full (rest from reference TRBV29-1 and TRBJ2-5): SAVISQKPSRDICQRGTSLTIQCQVDSQVTMMFWYRQQPGQSLTLIATANQGSEATYESGFVIDKFPISRPNLTFSTLTVSNMSPEDSSIYLCSVEGTSGSLGVETQYFGPGTRLLVL.

V and J are TRBV7-6 and TRBJ2-3; 7 positions match TRBD1. Germline V lookup: CDR1 SGHVS, CDR2 FNYEAQ. After removal of 3 bases from V and 1 base from J, the junction contained 7 bases not matched to a gene. This CDR3 comprises 16 residues. CDR3 amino acids: CASSFPDRDGTDTQYF. The CDR3 DNA reads as TGTGCCAGCAGCTTCCCAGACAGGGATGGCACAGATACGCAGTATTTT.